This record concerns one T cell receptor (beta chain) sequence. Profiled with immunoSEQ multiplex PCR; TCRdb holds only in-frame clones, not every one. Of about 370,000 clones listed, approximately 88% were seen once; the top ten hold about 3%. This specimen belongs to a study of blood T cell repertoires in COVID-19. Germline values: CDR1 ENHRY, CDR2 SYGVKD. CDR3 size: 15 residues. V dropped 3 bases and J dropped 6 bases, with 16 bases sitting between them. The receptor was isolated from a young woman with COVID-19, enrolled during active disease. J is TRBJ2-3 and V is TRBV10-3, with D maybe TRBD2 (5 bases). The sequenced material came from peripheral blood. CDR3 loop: CAISEGSGQWDTQYF. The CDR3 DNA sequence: TGTGCCATCAGTGAAGGGAGCGGTCAGTGGGATACGCAGTATTTT.